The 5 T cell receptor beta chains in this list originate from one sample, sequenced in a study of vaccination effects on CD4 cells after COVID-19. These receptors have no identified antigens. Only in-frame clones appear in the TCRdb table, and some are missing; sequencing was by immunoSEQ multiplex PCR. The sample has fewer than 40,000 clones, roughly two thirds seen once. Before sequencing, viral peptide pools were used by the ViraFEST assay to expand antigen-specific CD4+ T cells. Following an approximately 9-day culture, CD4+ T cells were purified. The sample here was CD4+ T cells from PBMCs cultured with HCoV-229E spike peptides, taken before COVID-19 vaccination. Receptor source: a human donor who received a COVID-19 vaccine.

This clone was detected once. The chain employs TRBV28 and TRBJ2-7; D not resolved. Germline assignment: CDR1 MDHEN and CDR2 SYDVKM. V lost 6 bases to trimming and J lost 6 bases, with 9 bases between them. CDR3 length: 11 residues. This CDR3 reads CASSHSSEQYF. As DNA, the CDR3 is TGTGCCAGCAGCCATTCGTCCGAGCAGTACTTC. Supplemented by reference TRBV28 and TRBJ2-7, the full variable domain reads DVKVTQSSRYLVKRTGEKVFLECVQDMDHENMFWYRQDPGLGLRLIYFSYDVKMKEKGDIPEGYSVSREKKERFSLILESASTNQTSMYLCASSHSSEQYFGPGTRLTVT.

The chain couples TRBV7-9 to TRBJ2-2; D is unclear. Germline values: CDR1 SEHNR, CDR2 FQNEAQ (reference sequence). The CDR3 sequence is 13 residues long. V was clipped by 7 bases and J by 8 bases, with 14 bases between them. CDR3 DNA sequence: TGTGCCAGCAATCCGCCGGGCATGGGGGAGCTGTTTTTT. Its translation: CASNPPGMGELFF.

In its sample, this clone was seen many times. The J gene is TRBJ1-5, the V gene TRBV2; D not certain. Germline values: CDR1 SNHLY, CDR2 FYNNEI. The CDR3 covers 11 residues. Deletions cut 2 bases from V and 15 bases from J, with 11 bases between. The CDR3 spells CASSEWQTLHF. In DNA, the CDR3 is TGTGCCAGCAGTGAATGGCAGACGCTGCATTTT.

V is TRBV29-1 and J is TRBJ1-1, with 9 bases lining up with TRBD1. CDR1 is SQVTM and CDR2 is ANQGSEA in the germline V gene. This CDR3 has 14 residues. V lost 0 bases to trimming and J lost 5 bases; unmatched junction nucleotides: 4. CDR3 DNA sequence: TGCAGCGTTGAAGAACAGGGGGCGAGAACTGAAGCTTTCTTT. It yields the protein CSVEEQGARTEAFF.

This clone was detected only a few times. The CDR3 DNA reads as TGTGCCAGCAGCTTCGGGACAGGGGGACTAGCGGGAGCCTACGAGCAGTACTTC. Translation gives CASSFGTGGLAGAYEQYF. The rearrangement uses TRBV7-8 and TRBJ2-7, with TRBD2 identical over 14 bases. Germline V gene lookup returns CDR1 SGHVS and CDR2 FQNEAQ. The CDR3 is made up of 18 amino acids. The junction had 9 bases not matched to a gene; V was cut back by 3 bases and J by 2 bases.